This T cell receptor (beta chain) originates from a study of blood T cell repertoires in COVID-19. Study-level information: COVID-19 samples collected from the United States, Italy and Spain covered acute and convalescent phases.

J lost 4 bases, V lost 3 bases, and 7 bases had no gene match. Germline CDR1 reads KGHSH; CDR2 reads LQKENI. The CDR3 loop spans 16 amino acids. Cohorts were determined from participant-reported clinical history. Original processing notes: Nucleated cell counts were estimated from reference gene primer amplification. The repertoire was sequenced with immunoSEQ multiplex PCR; TCRdb's copy has only in-frame clones and lacks some. The DNA was the basis for D and trimming; V, J and clone size are from that table. The sample lists hundreds of thousands of clones, around 90% occurring once. This clone appeared once.

V usage is TRBV18 and J usage is TRBJ1-1; TRBD1 aligns across 11 bases. The sequence was obtained from a woman in her 50s who had recovered from COVID-19. The sequenced sample was PBMCs or T cells enriched from blood (not recorded which). The DNA of the CDR3 is TGTGCCAGCTCACCTTTACCGGGACAGGGGGGCACTGAAGCTTTCTTT. Translation: CASSPLPGQGGTEAFF.